These 25 T cell receptor beta chains were sequenced from one sample in a study of cytotoxic CD8 clonotypes in ibrutinib-treated CLL. Here immunoSEQ multiplex PCR was the method, and the copy in TCRdb shows in-frame clones only, minus some. The table shows approximately 200,000 clones, with 55% to 85% occurring only once. The material sequenced was PBMCs, taken after 24 months of ibrutinib treatment. The receptors were sampled from a human donor with chronic lymphocytic leukemia.

The V and J genes are TRBV28 and TRBJ1-2; the D gene is possibly TRBD1 (5 bases). CDR1 and CDR2 from the germline V gene are MDHEN and SYDVKM. This CDR3 has 15 amino acids. The V and J ends lost 4 bases and 2 bases respectively, with 14 bases between them. This CDR3 is CASSSPPRENYGYTF. DNA for the CDR3: TGTGCCAGCAGTTCGCCTCCCAGGGAGAACTATGGCTACACCTTC.

V is TRBV10-3 and J is TRBJ2-1; D not resolved. Trimming pared 1 base from V and 6 bases from J, leaving 16 bases between. The CDR3 is made up of 16 amino acids. Germline CDR1 is ENHRY and CDR2 is SYGVKD. The CDR3 loop reads CAISELGSTFPNEQFF. Here the CDR3 DNA reads TGTGCCATCAGTGAGTTAGGCTCCACATTTCCCAATGAGCAGTTCTTC.

This clone occurred once. The chain employs TRBV27 and TRBJ2-5; 10 nucleotides match TRBD2. Per the germline V gene, CDR1 is MNHEY and CDR2 is SMNVEV (reference sequence). With V trimmed by 6 bases and J by 5 bases, 24 bases remained unmatched. The CDR3 length is 20 residues. The CDR3 coding sequence is TGTGCCAGCAGCACCGGCCCCACAGGCCACCCTCGACTAGCGGGCGAGACCCAGTACTTC. Translating it yields CASSTGPTGHPRLAGETQYF.

The chain joins TRBV29-1 to TRBJ2-1; possible D gene TRBD2, 7 bases. The germline V gene has CDR1 SQVTM and CDR2 ANQGSEA. This CDR3 spans 16 amino acids. Between the trimmed V and J ends, which lost 2 bases and 7 bases, there was a span of 21 bases. In nucleotides, the CDR3 is TGCAGCGTTGAAAGGGGGTTGGCTAGCGGAAATAATGAGCAGTTCTTC. This encodes CSVERGLASGNNEQFF.

CDR3 bases: TGCGCCAGCAGCCAAGATCTTCACGCCGGTGGAAGTTTAATGGGGGGTGAAAAACTGTTTTTT. Amino acid sequence: CASSQDLHAGGSLMGGEKLFF. The V call is TRBV4-3, the J call TRBJ1-4; possibly TRBD1 for D (5 bases). Germline V gene sequence: CDR1 LGHNA, CDR2 YSLEER. V dropped 0 bases and J dropped 7 bases, with 30 bases sitting between them. The CDR3 contains 21 residues.

This chain joins TRBV2 and TRBJ2-7, with 10 bases fitting TRBD2. The CDR3 length is 16 residues. Trimming cost V 6 bases and J 4 bases; bases outside gene matches: 12. Germline V gene data show CDR1 as SNHLY and CDR2 as FYNNEI. CDR3 residues: CASRSPGLANSYEQYF. CDR3 sequence (DNA): TGTGCCAGCAGGTCTCCGGGACTAGCGAACTCATACGAGCAGTACTTC.

The chain joins TRBV19 to TRBJ2-2; tentatively, D is TRBD2 (5 bases). The CDR3 has 16 amino acids. V was shortened by 2 bases and J by 0 bases, with 10 bases between the two germline ends. CDR1 is LNHDA and CDR2 is SQIVND in the germline V gene (reference sequence). The CDR3 region is CASSISFGTNTGELFF. The CDR3 DNA sequence: TGTGCCAGTAGTATATCATTCGGGACGAACACCGGGGAGCTGTTTTTT.

The rearrangement uses TRBV5-1 and TRBJ2-2; 8 nucleotides agree with TRBD2. This CDR3 has 17 amino acids. Germline V gene lookup returns CDR1 SGHRS and CDR2 YFSETQ. V was pared by 4 bases and J by 3 bases, with 11 bases of the junction left unmatched. The CDR3 protein is CASSLPAGGFYTGELFF. The CDR3 bases are TGCGCCAGCAGCCTCCCTGCGGGGGGCTTCTACACCGGGGAGCTGTTTTTT.

This chain links TRBV27 with TRBJ2-3; tentative D call: TRBD1 (5 bases). CDR3 size: 15 residues. Germline CDR1 and CDR2: MNHEY and SMNVEV (reference sequence). Between the trimmed V and J ends, which lost 1 base and 4 bases, there was a span of 12 bases. The CDR3 coding sequence is TGTGCCAGCAGTTTATATGGGGCCCAGCCAGATACGCAGTATTTT. Its translation: CASSLYGAQPDTQYF.

This clone occurred a few times. The CDR3 here is CASSLTGSTEAFF. The DNA of the CDR3 is TGCGCCAGCAGCTTGACGGGAAGCACTGAAGCTTTCTTT. The chain couples TRBV5-1 to TRBJ1-1; no clear D gene. This CDR3 region has 13 residues. CDR1 is SGHRS, CDR2 YFSETQ, per germline. With 1 base removed from V and 4 bases from J, the gap between germline ends came to 8 bases.

This CDR3 is CASRFDSLNTEAFF. DNA of the CDR3: TGTGCCAGCAGATTCGACAGCCTGAACACTGAAGCTTTCTTT. V and J are TRBV27 and TRBJ1-1; D might be TRBD1 (5 bases). This CDR3 region has 14 residues. V shed 6 bases and J shed 0 bases, with 11 bases lying between them. The germline V gene encodes CDR1 MNHEY and CDR2 SMNVEV (reference sequence).

V and J are TRBV18 and TRBJ2-5; D assignment may be TRBD1 or TRBD2 (6 bases each). The CDR3 spans 14 residues. V lost 3 bases to trimming and J lost 1 base, with 9 bases between them. The germline V gene encodes CDR1 KGHSH and CDR2 LQKENI. In DNA, the CDR3 is TGTGCCAGCTCACCCAGGGGAGGCCAAGAGACCCAGTACTTC. This translates into CASSPRGGQETQYF.

The chain is built from TRBV4-1 and TRBJ2-5, with unresolved D. This CDR3 region has 12 residues. V lost 2 bases and J lost 5, with 6 bases in between. Per the germline V gene, CDR1 is MGHRA and CDR2 is YSYEKL. The CDR3 is CASSQLWETQYF. The CDR3 nucleotides are TGCGCCAGCAGCCAACTTTGGGAGACCCAGTACTTC.

The chain joins TRBV5-8 to TRBJ1-5; D is unclear. The germline V and J ends were trimmed by 4 bases and 1 base, with 6 bases remaining between them. The CDR3 is 13 residues long. Germline V gene sequence: CDR1 SGHTS, CDR2 YDEGEE. This chain's CDR3 is CASSPDSNQPQHF. The CDR3 DNA reads TGTGCCAGCAGCCCGGACAGCAATCAGCCCCAGCATTTT.

V is TRBV6-5 and J is TRBJ2-7; 10 bases agree with TRBD1. This CDR3 region has 14 residues. CDR1 MNHEY and CDR2 SVGAGI come from the germline V gene. J lost 4 bases, V lost 4 bases, and 4 bases had no gene match. CDR3 sequence (DNA): TGTGCCAGCAGTTTAAGGGACAGGGGTTACGAGCAGTACTTC. Protein: CASSLRDRGYEQYF.

The chain has TRBV30 and TRBJ2-1, with D unresolved. The length of the CDR3 is 14 residues. Germline CDR1 is GTSNPN and CDR2 is SVGIG (reference sequence). V lost 4 bases and J 8 bases, leaving 18 bases between the germline ends. The CDR3 nucleotides are TGTGCCTGGACCAAACCTCCAACAGAGGATGAGCAGTTCTTC. Encoded protein: CAWTKPPTEDEQFF.

The chain recombines TRBV29-1 with TRBJ1-1, with D maybe TRBD1 (5 bases). The germline V and J ends were trimmed by 6 bases and 4 bases, with 15 bases remaining between them. CDR1 is SQVTM and CDR2 is ANQGSEA in the germline V gene. CDR3 length equals 13 residues. As DNA, the CDR3 is TGCAGCGTCTTCGACAGCCCGGGCACTGAAGCTTTCTTT. Its protein product is CSVFDSPGTEAFF. Together with reference TRBV29-1 and TRBJ1-1, the CDR3 gives the full variable domain: SAVISQKPSRDICQRGTSLTIQCQVDSQVTMMFWYRQQPGQSLTLIATANQGSEATYESGFVIDKFPISRPNLTFSTLTVSNMSPEDSSIYLCSVFDSPGTEAFFGQGTRLTVV.

This clone was seen a handful of times. This rearrangement joins TRBV27 to TRBJ1-5; D not resolved. The V end lost 8 bases, the J end lost 0 bases, and 5 bases lay between the germline ends. Germline CDR1 is MNHEY and CDR2 is SMNVEV (reference sequence). This CDR3 contains 12 residues. CDR3 sequence reads: CASGNSNQPQHF. DNA of the CDR3: TGTGCCAGCGGAAATAGCAATCAGCCCCAGCATTTT.

The genes are TRBV4-3 and TRBJ2-5; D is unclear. V lost 0 bases to trimming and J lost 1 base, with 12 bases between them. Germline V lookup: CDR1 LGHNA, CDR2 YSLEER. CDR3 size: 16 residues. CDR3 DNA: TGCGCCAGCAGCCAAGATATCCGGTGGGGCCAAGAGACCCAGTACTTC. Residues: CASSQDIRWGQETQYF.

This clone is a singleton in its sample. This rearrangement joins TRBV19 to TRBJ1-3, with D unresolved. Germline CDR1 is LNHDA and CDR2 is SQIVND (reference sequence). V was shortened by 4 bases and J by 0 bases, with 4 bases between the two germline ends. The CDR3 extends over 13 amino acids. CDR3 DNA: TGTGCCAGTAGTACAATCTCTGGAAACACCATATATTTT. Its protein product is CASSTISGNTIYF.

The sample holds a few counts of this clone. The chain recombines TRBV21-1 with TRBJ1-2. TRBV21-1 is tagged as a pseudogene. This CDR3 region has 13 residues. The CDR3: CASSKGGDYGYTF. CDR3 nucleotide sequence: TGTGCCAGCAGCAAAGGGGGGGACTATGGCTACACCTTC.

This clone was recorded a few times. This chain connects TRBV19 to TRBJ1-1; the D is unclear. CDR1 and CDR2 (germline): LNHDA, SQIVND (reference sequence). Trimming pared 5 bases from V and 7 bases from J, leaving 11 bases between. This CDR3 contains 12 residues. CDR3 sequence (DNA): TGTGCCAGTAGTGATTGGTCTAATGAAGCTTTCTTT. It specifies CASSDWSNEAFF.

The gene calls are TRBV5-4 and TRBJ1-1; D call uncertain. Per germline, CDR1 SGHNT and CDR2 YYREEE (reference sequence). V was shortened by 0 bases and J by 5 bases, with 11 bases between the two germline ends. This CDR3 has 14 residues. The DNA for the CDR3 is TGTGCCAGCAGCTTGGATACTCGAGGGACTGAAGCTTTCTTT. Its protein is CASSLDTRGTEAFF.

The chain has TRBV5-6 and TRBJ2-6; no reliable D call. Trimming left V 3 bases short and J 2 bases short, with 21 bases between. The germline V gene encodes CDR1 SGHDT and CDR2 YYEEEE. The length of the CDR3 is 19 residues. Here the CDR3 reads CASSSLGFGSATGANVLTF. CDR3 in DNA: TGTGCCAGCAGCTCCTTGGGGTTCGGCAGCGCTACTGGGGCCAACGTCCTGACTTTC.

In this sample, this clone turned up a few times. The chain couples TRBV6-5 to TRBJ2-5, with D perhaps matching TRBD1 (5 bases). The CDR3 loop spans 14 amino acids. Germline V gene sequence: CDR1 MNHEY, CDR2 SVGAGI. V was pared by 0 bases and J by 2 bases, with 7 bases between. The CDR3 region is CASSYSRDQETQYF. The DNA for the CDR3 is TGTGCCAGCAGTTACTCCAGGGATCAAGAGACCCAGTACTTC.